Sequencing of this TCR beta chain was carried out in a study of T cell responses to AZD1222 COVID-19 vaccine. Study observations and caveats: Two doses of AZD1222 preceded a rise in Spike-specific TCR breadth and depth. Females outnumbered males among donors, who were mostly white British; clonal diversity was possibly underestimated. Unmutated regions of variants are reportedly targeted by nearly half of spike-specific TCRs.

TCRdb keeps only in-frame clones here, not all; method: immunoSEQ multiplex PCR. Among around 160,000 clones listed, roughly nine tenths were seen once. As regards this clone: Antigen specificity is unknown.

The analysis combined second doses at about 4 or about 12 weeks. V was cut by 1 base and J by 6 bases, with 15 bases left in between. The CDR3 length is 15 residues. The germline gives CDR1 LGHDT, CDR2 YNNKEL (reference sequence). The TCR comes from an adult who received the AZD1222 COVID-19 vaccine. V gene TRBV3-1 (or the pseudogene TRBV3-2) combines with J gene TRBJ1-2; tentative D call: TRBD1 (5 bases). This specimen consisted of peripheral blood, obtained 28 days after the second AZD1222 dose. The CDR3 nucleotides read TGTGCCAGCAGCCAAGTAAGGGGCGGGAGAGATGGCTACACCTTC. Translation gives CASSQVRGGRDGYTF.